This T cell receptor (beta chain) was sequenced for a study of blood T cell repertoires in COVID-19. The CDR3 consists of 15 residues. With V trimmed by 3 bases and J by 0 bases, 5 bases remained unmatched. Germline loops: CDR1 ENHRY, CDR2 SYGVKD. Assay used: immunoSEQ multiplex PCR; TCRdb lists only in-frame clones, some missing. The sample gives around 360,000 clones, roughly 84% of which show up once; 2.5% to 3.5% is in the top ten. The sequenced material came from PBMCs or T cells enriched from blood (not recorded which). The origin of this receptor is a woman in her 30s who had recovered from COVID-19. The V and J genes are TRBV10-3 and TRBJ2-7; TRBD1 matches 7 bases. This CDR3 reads CAISDGTASSYEQYF. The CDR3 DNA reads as TGTGCCATCAGTGATGGGACAGCCAGCTCCTACGAGCAGTACTTC.